This T cell receptor beta chain was retrieved from a study of siplizumab effects on memory and regulatory T cells. Whole-study findings and limits: Sequences below about 10^-5 frequency were poorly captured, limiting mapping of alloreactive clones.

V was cut by 0 bases and J by 0 bases, with 10 bases left in between. In germline, CDR1 is SGDLS, CDR2 YYNGEE. The CDR3 totals 16 residues. With respect to this clone: Its cognate antigen is unknown.

Clones were read by immunoSEQ multiplex PCR, and TCRdb kept only the in-frame ones, dropping some. The table lists 87,000 or so clones, over 85% of them singletons, with 0.3% in the top ten. V usage is TRBV9 and J usage is TRBJ2-1; possibly TRBD2 for D (5 bases). This clonotype originated in a human donor in good health. What was sequenced was non-Treg CD4+ T cells sorted from blood. The DNA of the CDR3 is TGTGCCAGCAGCGTAGGGTTGGGGAGCTCCTACAATGAGCAGTTCTTC. Its translation: CASSVGLGSSYNEQFF.